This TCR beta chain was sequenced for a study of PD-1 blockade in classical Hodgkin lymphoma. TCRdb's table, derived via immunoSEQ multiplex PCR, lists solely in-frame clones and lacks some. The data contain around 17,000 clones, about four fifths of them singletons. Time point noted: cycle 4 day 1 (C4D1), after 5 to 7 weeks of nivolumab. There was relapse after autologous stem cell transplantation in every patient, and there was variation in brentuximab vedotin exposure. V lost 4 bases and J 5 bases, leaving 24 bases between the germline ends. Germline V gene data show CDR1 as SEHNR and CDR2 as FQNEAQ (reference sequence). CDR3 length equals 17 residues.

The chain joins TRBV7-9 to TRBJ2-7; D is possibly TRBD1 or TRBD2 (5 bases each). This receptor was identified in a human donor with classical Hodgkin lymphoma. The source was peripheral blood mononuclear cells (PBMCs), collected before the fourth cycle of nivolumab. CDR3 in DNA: TGTGCCAGCAGCTCCGGGACGTGGGGAAATTTAGTGGACGAGCAGTACTTC. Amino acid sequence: CASSSGTWGNLVDEQYF.